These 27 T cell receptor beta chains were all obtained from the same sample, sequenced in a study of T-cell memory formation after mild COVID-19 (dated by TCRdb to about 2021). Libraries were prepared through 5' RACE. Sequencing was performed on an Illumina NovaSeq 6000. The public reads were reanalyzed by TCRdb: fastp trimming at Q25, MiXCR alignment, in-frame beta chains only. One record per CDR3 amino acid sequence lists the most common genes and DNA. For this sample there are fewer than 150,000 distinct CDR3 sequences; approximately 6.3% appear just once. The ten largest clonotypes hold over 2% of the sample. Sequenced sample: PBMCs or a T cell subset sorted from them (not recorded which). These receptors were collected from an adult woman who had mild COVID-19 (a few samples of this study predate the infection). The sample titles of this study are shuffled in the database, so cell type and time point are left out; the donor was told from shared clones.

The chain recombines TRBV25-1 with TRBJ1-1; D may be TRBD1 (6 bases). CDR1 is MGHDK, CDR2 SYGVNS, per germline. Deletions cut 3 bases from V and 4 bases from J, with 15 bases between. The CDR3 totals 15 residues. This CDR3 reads CASSETQGRLTEAFF. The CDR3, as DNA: TGTGCCAGCAGTGAGACGCAGGGGCGCCTCACTGAAGCTTTCTTT.

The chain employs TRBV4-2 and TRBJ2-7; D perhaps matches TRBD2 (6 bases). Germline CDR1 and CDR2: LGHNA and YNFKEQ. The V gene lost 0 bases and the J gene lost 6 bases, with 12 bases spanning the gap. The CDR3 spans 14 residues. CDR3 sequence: CASSQERDQLEQYF. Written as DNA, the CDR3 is TGTGCCAGCAGCCAAGAGCGGGACCAACTCGAGCAGTACTTC.

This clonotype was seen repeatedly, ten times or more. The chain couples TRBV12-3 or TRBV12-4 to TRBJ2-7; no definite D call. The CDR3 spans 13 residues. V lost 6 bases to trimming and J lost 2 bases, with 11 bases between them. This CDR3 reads CASRRTNAYEQYF. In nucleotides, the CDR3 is TGTGCCAGCAGGAGGACCAATGCCTACGAGCAGTACTTC.

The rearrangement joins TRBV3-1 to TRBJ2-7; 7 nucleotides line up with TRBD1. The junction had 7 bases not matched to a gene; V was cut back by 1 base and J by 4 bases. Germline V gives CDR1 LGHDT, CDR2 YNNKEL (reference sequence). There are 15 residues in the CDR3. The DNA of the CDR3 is TGTGCCAGCAGCCAAGGAGATACAGGGGCTTACGAGCAGTACTTC. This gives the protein CASSQGDTGAYEQYF.

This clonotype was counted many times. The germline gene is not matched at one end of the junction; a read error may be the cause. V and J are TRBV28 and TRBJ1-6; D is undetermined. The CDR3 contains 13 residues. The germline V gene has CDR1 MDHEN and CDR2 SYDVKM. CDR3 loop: CASSLLGDSPLHF. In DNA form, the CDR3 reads TGTGCCAGCAGCTTATTGGGTGATTCACCCCTCCACTTT.

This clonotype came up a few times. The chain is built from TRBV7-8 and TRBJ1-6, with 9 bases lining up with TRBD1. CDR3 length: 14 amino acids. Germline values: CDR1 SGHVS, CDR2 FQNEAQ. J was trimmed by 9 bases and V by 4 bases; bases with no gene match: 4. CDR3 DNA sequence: TGTGCCAGCAGCTCGGACAGGGGCGGTTCACCCCTCCACTTT. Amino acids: CASSSDRGGSPLHF.

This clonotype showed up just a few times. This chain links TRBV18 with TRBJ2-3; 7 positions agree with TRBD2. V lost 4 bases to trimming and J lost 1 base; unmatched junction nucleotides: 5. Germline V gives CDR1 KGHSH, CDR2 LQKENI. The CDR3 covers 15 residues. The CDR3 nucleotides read TGTGCCAGCTCACTCGGGACTACCCGCACAGATACGCAGTATTTT. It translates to CASSLGTTRTDTQYF.

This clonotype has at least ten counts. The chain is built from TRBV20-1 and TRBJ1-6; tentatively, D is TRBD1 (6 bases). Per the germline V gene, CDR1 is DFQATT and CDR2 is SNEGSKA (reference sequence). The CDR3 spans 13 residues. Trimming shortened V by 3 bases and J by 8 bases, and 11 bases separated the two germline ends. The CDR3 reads CSASEGDYSPLHF. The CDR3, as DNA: TGCAGTGCTAGTGAGGGGGACTATTCACCCCTCCACTTT.

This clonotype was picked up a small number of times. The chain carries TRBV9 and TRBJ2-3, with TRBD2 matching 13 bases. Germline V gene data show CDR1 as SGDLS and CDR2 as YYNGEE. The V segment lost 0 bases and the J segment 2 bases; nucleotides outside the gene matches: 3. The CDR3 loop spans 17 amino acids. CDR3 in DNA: TGTGCCAGCAGCGTAGGACTAGCGGGGGGACTCACAGATACGCAGTATTTT. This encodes CASSVGLAGGLTDTQYF.

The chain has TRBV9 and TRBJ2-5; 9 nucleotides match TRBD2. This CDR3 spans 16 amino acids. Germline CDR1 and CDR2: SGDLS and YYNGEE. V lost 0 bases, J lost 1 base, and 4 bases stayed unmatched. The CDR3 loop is CASSVGSGRLQETQYF. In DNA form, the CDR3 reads TGTGCCAGCAGCGTAGGGAGCGGGAGGCTCCAAGAGACCCAGTACTTC.

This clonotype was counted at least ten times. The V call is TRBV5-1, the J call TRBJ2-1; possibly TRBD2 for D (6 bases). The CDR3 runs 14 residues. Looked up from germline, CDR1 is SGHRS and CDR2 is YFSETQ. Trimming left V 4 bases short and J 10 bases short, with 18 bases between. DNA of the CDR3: TGCGCCAGCAGCCCCCTGGGCGGGACTCACGAGCAGTTCTTC. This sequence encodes CASSPLGGTHEQFF.

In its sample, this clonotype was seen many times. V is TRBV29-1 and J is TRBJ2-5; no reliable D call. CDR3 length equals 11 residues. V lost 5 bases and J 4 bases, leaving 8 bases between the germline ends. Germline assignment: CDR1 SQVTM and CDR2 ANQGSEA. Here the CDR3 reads CSVMEGETQYF. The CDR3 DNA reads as TGCAGCGTTATGGAAGGAGAGACCCAGTACTTC.

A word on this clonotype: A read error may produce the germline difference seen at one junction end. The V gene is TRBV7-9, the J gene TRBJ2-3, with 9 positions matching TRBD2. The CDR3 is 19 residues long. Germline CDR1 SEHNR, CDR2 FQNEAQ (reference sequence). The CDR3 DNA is TGTGCCAGCAGCCCCCCGGGGCTAGGAACAGGGACTAGCACGGATACGCAGTATTTT. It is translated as CASSPPGLGTGTSTDTQYF.

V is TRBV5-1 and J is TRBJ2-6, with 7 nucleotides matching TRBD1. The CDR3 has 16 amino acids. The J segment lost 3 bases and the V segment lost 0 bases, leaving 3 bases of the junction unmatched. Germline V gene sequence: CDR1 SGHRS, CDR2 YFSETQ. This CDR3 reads CASSLGDRVGANVLTF. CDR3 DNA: TGCGCCAGCAGCTTGGGCGACAGGGTTGGGGCCAACGTCCTGACTTTC.

This chain's CDR3 is CASRPDSPVTQYF. The CDR3 nucleotides are TGTGCCAGCAGACCGGACAGTCCGGTGACCCAGTACTTC. This rearrangement joins TRBV12-3 or TRBV12-4 to TRBJ2-5; D is perhaps TRBD1 (6 bases). The V and J ends lost 6 bases and 7 bases respectively, with 15 bases between them. This CDR3 spans 13 amino acids.

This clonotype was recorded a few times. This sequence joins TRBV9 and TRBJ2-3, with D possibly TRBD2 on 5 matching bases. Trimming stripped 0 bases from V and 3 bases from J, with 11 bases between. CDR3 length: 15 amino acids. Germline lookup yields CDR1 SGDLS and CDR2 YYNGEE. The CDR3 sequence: CASSVGSPGTDTQYF. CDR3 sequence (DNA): TGTGCCAGCAGCGTAGGGTCCCCGGGAACAGATACGCAGTATTTT. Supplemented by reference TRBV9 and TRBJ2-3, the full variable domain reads DSGVTQTPKHLITATGQRVTLRCSPRSGDLSVYWYQQSLDQGLQFLIQYYNGEERAKGNILERFSAQQFPDLHSELNLSSLELGDSALYFCASSVGSPGTDTQYFGPGTRLTVL.

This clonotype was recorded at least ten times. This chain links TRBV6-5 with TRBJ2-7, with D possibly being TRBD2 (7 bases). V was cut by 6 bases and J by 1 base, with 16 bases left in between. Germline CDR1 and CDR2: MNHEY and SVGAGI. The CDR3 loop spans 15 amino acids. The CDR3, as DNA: TGTGCCAGCAGCCTTAGGGGGGAGGGATCCTACGAGCAGTACTTC. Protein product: CASSLRGEGSYEQYF.

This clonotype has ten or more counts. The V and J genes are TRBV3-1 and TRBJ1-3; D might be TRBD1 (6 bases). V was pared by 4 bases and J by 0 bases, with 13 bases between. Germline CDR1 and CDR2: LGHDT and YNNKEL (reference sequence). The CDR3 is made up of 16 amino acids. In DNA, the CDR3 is TGTGCCAGCAGCCCCACAGGGCTAAGCTCTGGAAACACCATATATTTT. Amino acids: CASSPTGLSSGNTIYF.

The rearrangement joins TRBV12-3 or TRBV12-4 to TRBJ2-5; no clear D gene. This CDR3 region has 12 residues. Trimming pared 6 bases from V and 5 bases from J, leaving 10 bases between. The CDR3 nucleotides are TGTGCCAGCAGCTCAGACGGGGAGACCCAGTACTTC. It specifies CASSSDGETQYF.

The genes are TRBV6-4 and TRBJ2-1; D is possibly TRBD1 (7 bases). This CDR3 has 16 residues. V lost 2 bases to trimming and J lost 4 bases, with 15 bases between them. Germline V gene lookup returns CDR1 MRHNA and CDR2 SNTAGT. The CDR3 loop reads CASSDQGGTAYNEQFF. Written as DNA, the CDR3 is TGTGCCAGCAGTGACCAGGGCGGGACAGCGTACAATGAGCAGTTCTTC.

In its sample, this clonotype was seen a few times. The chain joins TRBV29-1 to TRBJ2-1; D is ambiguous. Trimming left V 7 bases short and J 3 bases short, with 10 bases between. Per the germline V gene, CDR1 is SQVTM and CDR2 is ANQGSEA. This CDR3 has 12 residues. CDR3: CSASSSYNEQFF. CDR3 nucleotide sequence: TGCAGCGCGTCGAGCAGCTACAATGAGCAGTTCTTC.

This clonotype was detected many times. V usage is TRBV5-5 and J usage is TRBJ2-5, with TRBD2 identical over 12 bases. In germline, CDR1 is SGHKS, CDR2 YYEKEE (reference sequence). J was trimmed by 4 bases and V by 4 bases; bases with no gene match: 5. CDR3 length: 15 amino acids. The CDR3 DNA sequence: TGTGCCAGCAGCACGACGGGACTAGCGGGAGAGACCCAGTACTTC. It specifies CASSTTGLAGETQYF.

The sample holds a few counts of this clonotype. The CDR3, as DNA: TGTGCCAGCAGTTTACTTCAGAGGAACACTGAAGCTTTCTTT. Translated: CASSLLQRNTEAFF. The J gene is TRBJ1-1, the V gene TRBV12-3 or TRBV12-4, with D unclear. This CDR3 is 14 amino acids long. V lost 2 bases and J lost 1, with 8 bases in between.

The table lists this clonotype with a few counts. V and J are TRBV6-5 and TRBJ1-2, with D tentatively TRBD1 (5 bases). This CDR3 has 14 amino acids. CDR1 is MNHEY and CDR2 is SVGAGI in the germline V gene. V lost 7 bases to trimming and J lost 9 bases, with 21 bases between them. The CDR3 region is CASTPQTAYGSYTF. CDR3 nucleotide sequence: TGTGCCAGCACCCCGCAGACAGCTTATGGGAGCTACACCTTC.

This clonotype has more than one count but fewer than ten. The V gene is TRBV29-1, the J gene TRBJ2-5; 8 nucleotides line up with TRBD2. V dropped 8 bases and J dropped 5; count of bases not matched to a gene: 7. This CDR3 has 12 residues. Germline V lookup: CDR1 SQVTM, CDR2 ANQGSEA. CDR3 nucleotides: TGCAGCATCTGGGCTAGCGGGGAGACCCAGTACTTC. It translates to CSIWASGETQYF. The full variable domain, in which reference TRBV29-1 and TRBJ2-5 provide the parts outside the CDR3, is SAVISQKPSRDICQRGTSLTIQCQVDSQVTMMFWYRQQPGQSLTLIATANQGSEATYESGFVIDKFPISRPNLTFSTLTVSNMSPEDSSIYLCSIWASGETQYFGPGTRLLVL.

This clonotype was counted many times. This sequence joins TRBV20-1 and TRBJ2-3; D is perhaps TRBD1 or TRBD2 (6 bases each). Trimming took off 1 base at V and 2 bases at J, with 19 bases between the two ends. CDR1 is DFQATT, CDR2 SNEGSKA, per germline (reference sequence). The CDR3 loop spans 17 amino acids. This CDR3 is CSARVDWGRGDTDTQYF. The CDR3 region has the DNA TGCAGTGCTAGAGTTGATTGGGGGCGCGGGGACACAGATACGCAGTATTTT.

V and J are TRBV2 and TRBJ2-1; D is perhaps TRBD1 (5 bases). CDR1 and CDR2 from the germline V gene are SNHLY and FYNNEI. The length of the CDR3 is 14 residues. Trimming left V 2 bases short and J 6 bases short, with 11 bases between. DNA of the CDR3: TGTGCCAGCAGTGAAATCAGGACACTCAATGAGCAGTTCTTC. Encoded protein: CASSEIRTLNEQFF.